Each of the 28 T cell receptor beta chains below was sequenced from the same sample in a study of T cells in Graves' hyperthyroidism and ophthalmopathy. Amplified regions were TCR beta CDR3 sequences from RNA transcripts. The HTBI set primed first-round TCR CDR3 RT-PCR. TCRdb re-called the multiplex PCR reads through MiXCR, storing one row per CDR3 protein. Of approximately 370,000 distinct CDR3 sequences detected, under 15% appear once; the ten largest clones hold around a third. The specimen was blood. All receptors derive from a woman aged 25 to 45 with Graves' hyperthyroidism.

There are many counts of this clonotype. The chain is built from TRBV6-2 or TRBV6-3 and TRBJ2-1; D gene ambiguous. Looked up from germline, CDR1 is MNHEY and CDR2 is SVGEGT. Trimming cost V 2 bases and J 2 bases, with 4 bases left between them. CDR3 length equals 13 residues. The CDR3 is CASSYKAYNEQFF. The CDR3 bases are TGTGCCAGCAGTTACAAGGCCTACAATGAGCAGTTCTTC.

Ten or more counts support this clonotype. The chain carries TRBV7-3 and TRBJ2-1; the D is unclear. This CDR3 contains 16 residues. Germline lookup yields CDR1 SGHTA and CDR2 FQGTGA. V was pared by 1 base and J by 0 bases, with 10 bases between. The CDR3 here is CASSLNGQSSYNEQFF. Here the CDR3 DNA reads TGTGCCAGCAGCTTAAATGGGCAGAGCTCCTACAATGAGCAGTTCTTC.

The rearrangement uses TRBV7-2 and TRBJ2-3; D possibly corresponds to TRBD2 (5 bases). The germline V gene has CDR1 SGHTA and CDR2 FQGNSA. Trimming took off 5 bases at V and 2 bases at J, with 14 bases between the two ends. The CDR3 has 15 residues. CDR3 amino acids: CASSQPAGDTDTQYF. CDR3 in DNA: TGTGCCAGCAGCCAGCCGGCCGGGGACACAGATACGCAGTATTTT.

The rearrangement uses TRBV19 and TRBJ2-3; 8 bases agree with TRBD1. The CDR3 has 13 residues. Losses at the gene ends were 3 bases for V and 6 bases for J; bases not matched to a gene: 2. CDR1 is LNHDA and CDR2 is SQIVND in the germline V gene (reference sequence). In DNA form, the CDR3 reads TGTGCCAGTAGTATCCAGGGGGCGGATACGCAGTATTTT. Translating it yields CASSIQGADTQYF.

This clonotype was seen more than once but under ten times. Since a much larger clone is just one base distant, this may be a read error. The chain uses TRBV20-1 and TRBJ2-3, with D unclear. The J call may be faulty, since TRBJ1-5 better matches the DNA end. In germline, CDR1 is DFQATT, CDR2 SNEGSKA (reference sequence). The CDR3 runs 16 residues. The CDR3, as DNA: TGCAGTGCTAGAGATCAGCTAGCGGGAATCACAGATACGCAGCATTTT. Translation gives CSARDQLAGITDTQHF.

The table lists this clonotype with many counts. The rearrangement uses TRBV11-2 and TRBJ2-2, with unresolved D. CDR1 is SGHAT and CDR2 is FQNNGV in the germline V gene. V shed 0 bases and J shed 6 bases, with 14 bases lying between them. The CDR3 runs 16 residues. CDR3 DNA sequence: TGTGCCAGCAGCTTAGAGCCCGCCTACGGTGCCGGGGAGCTGTTTTTT. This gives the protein CASSLEPAYGAGELFF.

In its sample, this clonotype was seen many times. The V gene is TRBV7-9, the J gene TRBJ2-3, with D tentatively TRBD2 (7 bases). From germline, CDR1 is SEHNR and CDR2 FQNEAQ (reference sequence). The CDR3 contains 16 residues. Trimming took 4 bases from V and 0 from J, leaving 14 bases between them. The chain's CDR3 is CASSWGGGLSTDTQYF. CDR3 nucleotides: TGTGCCAGCAGCTGGGGGGGCGGACTCAGCACAGATACGCAGTATTTT.

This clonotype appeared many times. CDR3 coding DNA: TGTGCCACCAGCAGAGATATCCCAGGGACGAACACTGAAGCTTTCTTT. Amino acid sequence: CATSRDIPGTNTEAFF. The chain joins TRBV15 to TRBJ1-1; TRBD1 is a possible D gene (5 bases). Trimming removed 0 bases at V and 1 base at J, with 12 bases between. The CDR3 extends over 16 amino acids. The V gene's germline CDR1 is LNHNV and CDR2 YYDKDF (reference sequence).

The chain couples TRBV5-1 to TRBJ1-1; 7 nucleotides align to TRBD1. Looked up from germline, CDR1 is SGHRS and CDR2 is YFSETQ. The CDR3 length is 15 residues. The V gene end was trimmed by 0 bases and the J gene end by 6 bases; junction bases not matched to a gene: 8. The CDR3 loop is CASSLDVAGTAEAFF. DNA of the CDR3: TGCGCCAGCAGCTTGGACGTGGCAGGGACAGCTGAAGCTTTCTTT. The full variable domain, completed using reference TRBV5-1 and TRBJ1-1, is KAGVTQTPRYLIKTRGQQVTLSCSPISGHRSVSWYQQTPGQGLQFLFEYFSETQRNKGNFPGRFSGRQFSNSRSEMNVSTLELGDSALYLCASSLDVAGTAEAFFGQGTRLTVV.

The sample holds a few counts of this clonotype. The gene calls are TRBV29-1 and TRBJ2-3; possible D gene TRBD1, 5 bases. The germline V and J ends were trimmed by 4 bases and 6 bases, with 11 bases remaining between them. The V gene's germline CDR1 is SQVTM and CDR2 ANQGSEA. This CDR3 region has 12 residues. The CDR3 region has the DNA TGCAGCGTTGCCAGGGCGGCGGATACGCAGTATTTT. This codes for CSVARAADTQYF.

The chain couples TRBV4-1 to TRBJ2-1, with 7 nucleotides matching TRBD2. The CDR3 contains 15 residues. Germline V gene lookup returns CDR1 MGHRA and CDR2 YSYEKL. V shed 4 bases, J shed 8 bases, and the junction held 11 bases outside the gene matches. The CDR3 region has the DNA TGCGCCAGCAGCCCAGAGGGTAGGCTAGCGGATGAGCAGTTCTTC. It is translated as CASSPEGRLADEQFF.

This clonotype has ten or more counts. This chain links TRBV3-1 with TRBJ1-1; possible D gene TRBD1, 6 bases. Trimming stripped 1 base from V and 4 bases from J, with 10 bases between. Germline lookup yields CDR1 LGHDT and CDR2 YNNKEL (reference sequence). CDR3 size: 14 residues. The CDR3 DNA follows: TGTGCCAGCAGCCAAGCAGGGGCGGCCACTGAAGCTTTCTTT. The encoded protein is CASSQAGAATEAFF.

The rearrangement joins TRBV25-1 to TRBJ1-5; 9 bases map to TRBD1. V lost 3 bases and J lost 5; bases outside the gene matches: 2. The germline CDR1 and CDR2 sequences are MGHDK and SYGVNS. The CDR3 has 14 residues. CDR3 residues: CASSDGTGHQPQHF. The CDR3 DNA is TGTGCCAGCAGTGACGGGACAGGGCATCAGCCCCAGCATTTT.

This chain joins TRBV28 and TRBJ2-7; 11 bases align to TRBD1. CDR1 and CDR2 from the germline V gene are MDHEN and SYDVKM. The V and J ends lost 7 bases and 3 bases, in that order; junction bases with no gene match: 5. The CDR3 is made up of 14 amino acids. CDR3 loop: CASTGDRGSYEQYF. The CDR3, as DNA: TGTGCCAGCACCGGGGACAGGGGGAGCTACGAGCAGTACTTC.

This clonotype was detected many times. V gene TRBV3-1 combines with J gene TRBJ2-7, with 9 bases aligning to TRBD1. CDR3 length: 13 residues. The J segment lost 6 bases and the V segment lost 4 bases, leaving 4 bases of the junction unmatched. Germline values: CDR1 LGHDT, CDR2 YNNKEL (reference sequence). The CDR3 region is CASSLGQGREQYF. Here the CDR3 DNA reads TGTGCCAGCAGCCTAGGACAGGGGCGCGAGCAGTACTTC.

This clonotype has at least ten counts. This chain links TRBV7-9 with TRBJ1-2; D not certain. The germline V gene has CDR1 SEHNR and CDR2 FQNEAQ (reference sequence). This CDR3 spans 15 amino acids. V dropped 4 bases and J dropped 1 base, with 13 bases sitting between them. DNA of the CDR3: TGTGCCAGCAGCTCAGAGACCCCCTATAACTATGGCTACACCTTC. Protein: CASSSETPYNYGYTF.

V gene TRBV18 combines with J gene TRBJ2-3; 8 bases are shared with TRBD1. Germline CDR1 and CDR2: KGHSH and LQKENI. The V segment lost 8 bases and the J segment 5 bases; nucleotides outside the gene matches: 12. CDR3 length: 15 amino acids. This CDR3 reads CASRLRDRIVDTQYF. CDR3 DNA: TGTGCCAGCCGCCTACGGGACAGGATAGTAGATACGCAGTATTTT.

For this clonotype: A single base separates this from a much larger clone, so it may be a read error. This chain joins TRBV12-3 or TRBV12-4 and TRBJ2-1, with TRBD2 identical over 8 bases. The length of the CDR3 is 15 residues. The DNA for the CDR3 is TGTGCCAGCAGCAGAAGCGGGAGCGTATACAATGGGCAGTTCTTC. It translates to CASSRSGSVYNGQFF.

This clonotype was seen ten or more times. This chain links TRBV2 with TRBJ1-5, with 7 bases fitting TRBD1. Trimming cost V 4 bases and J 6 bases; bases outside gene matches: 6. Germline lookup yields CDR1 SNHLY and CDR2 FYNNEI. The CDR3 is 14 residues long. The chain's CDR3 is CASSAQGSTQPQHF. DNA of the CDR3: TGTGCCAGCAGTGCACAGGGGAGTACTCAGCCCCAGCATTTT.

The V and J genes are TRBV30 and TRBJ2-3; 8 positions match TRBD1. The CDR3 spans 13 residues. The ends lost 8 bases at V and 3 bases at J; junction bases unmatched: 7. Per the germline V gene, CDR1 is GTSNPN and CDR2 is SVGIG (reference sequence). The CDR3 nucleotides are TGTGCCCAACAGGGGGAATGGACAGATACGCAGTATTTT. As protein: CAQQGEWTDTQYF.

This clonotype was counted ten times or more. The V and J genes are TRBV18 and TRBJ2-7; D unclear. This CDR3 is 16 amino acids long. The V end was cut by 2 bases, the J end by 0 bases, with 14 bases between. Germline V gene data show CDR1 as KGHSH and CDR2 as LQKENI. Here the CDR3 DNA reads TGTGCCAGCTCACCAACTACTGACATCCTCTCCTACGAGCAGTACTTC. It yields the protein CASSPTTDILSYEQYF. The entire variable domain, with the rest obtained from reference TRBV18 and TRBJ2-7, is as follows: NAGVMQNPRHLVRRRGQEARLRCSPMKGHSHVYWYRQLPEEGLKFMVYLQKENIIDESGMPKERFSAEFPKEGPSILRIQQVVRGDSAAYFCASSPTTDILSYEQYFGPGTRLTVT.

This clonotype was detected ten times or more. This CDR3 is CAGEPGTGANYGYTF. DNA for the CDR3: TGTGCGGGTGAGCCCGGGACAGGAGCGAACTATGGCTACACCTTC. The chain recombines TRBV10-3 with TRBJ1-2, with 8 bases aligning to TRBD1. The germline gives CDR1 ENHRY, CDR2 SYGVKD. The CDR3 loop spans 15 amino acids.

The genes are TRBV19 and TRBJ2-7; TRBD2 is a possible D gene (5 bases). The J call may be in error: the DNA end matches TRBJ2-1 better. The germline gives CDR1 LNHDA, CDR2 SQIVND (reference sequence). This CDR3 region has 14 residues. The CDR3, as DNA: TGTGCCAGTACTCTGGGAGAAGGGCTAGGGGAGCAGTTCTTC. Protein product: CASTLGEGLGEQFF.

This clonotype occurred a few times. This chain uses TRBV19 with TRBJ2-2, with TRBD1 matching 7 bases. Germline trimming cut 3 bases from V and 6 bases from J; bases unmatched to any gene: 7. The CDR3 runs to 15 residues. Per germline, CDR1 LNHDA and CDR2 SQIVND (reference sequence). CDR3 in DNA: TGTGCCAGTAGTATTAATCCAGGGGGTTCCGGGGAGCTGTTTTTT. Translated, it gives CASSINPGGSGELFF.

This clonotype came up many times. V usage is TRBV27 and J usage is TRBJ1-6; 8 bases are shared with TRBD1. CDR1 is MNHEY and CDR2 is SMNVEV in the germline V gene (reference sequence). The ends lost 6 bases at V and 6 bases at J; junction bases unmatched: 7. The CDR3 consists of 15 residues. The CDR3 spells CASSPRQGFNSPLHF. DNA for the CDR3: TGTGCCAGCAGCCCGAGACAGGGGTTTAATTCACCCCTCCACTTT.

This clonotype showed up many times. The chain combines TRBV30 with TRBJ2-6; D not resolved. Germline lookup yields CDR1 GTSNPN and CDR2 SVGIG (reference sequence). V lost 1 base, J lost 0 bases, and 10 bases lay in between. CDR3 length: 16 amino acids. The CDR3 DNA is TGTGCCTGGAGTGAAAGGACCTACTCTGGGGCCAACGTCCTGACTTTC. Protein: CAWSERTYSGANVLTF.

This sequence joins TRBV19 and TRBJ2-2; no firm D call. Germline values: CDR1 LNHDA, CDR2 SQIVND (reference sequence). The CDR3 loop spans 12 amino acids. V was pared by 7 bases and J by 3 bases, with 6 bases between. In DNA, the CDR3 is TGTGCCAGTATCCAACACACCGGGGAGCTGTTTTTT. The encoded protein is CASIQHTGELFF.

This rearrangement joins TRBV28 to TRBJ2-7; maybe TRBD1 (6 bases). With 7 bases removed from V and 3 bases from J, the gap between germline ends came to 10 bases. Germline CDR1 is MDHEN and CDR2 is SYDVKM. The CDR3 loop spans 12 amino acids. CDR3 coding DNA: TGTGCCAGCAAGGACAGCAGCTACGAGCAGTACTTC. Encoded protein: CASKDSSYEQYF.